Listed here is a single TCR beta chain. Antigen: not known. cDNA serving as the sequencing template came from extracted, reverse transcribed RNA. TCRdb's table, derived via immunoSEQ multiplex PCR, lists solely in-frame clones and lacks some. Found here are over 150,000 clones, roughly 50% of them singletons; the top ten hold about a tenth. Per germline, CDR1 SQVTM and CDR2 ANQGSEA. V lost 4 bases and J lost 3; bases outside the gene matches: 2. The CDR3 has 13 amino acids. This record belongs to a study of CD8+ T cells in alopecia areata. This sample's treatment: oral pan-JAK inhibitor, 5-10 mg twice daily. Peripheral blood, together with lesional scalp punch biopsies, was collected from alopecia areata patients. Study results and limitations: Sharing of TCR sequences between patients (possibly for HLA-related reasons) was less clear than in mice.

This receptor was identified in a human donor with alopecia areata. This chain joins TRBV29-1 and TRBJ2-3; 9 bases match TRBD1. The sample here was CD8+ T cells sorted from blood, taken at week 24, from a patient treated with tofacitinib. CDR3 loop: CSVVGQGTDTQYF. Here the CDR3 DNA reads TGCAGCGTTGTGGGACAGGGAACAGATACGCAGTATTTT.